This is a list of T cell receptor beta chains from one sample in a study of regulatory T cells in long-lasting Graves disease. TCRdb reprocessed the multiplex PCR reads with MiXCR, giving one entry per CDR3 protein. The sample includes fewer than 400,000 distinct CDR3 sequences, roughly 20% of them seen just once. The specimen was peripheral blood mononuclear cells (PBMCs), collected when the disease was refractory, from a patient treated with antithyroid drugs. The receptor set was obtained from a female donor with Graves disease. The CDR3 runs from the conserved cysteine through the conserved F or W. Fields, in order: V gene, clone size, J gene, D gene, CDR3 DNA, CDR3 protein. A D gene is named only where the DNA matches it firmly. The size of a clone is reported for some rows only, either as once, few or many, or as a class for expanded clones.

TRBV7-9	few	TRBJ2-7	.	TGTGCCAGCCCTATGGGCTACGAGCAGTACTTC	CASPMGYEQYF
TRBV7-2	.	TRBJ2-7	.	TGTGCCAGCAGCTTAGGGGGCAGGTACGGCGAGCAGTACTTC	CASSLGGRYGEQYF
TRBV11-1	many	TRBJ2-5	.	TGTGCCAGCAGCCAGTACAGTGAAGAGACCCAGTACTTC	CASSQYSEETQYF
TRBV4-3	few	TRBJ2-2	.	TGCGCCAGCAGCCAGGGCCGGCCCGAAGGCGTAACCGGGGAGCTGTTTTTT	CASSQGRPEGVTGELFF
TRBV15	.	TRBJ2-3	.	TGTGCCACCAGAGGAACAGTGGCCCTGGATACGCAGTATTTT	CATRGTVALDTQYF
TRBV7-8	few	TRBJ2-1	TRBD2	TGTGCCACCGGGCGGGAGAAACCCTACAATGAGCAGTTCTTC	CATGREKPYNEQFF
TRBV20-1	few	TRBJ2-5	.	TGCAGTGCTAGTGGCGAGGGGGAGACCCAGTACTTC	CSASGEGETQYF
TRBV6-2/TRBV6-3	.	TRBJ2-7	TRBD2	TGTGCCAGCAGTTACTCGCTAGCGGGAGGTGGCGAGCAGTACTTC	CASSYSLAGGGEQYF
TRBV28	.	TRBJ2-2	.	TGTGCCAGCAGTCCCACCCCCGGGTCCCACGCCGGGGAGCTGTTTTTT	CASSPTPGSHAGELFF
TRBV6-2/TRBV6-3	.	TRBJ2-7	.	TGTGCCAGCAGTTATATCCCAGCTGACCTCTACGAGCAGTACTTC	CASSYIPADLYEQYF
TRBV28	few	TRBJ2-7	TRBD2	TGTGCCAGCAGTGGGGGGGGGGGGGAGGCCTACGAGCAGTACTTC	CASSGGGGEAYEQYF
TRBV28	many	TRBJ1-2	.	TGTGCCAGCAGAAAACCGGGACTCCGGGGAGTTGGCTACACCTTC	CASRKPGLRGVGYTF
TRBV7-2	many	TRBJ1-1	TRBD1	TGTGCCAGCAGCTTAGCGGGACAGGGCCGCGTGGGCACTGAAGCTTTCTTT	CASSLAGQGRVGTEAFF
TRBV5-1	few	TRBJ1-2	.	TGCGCCAGCAGCTTGGGTGCAGATCTCTATGGCTACACCTTC	CASSLGADLYGYTF
TRBV5-1	.	TRBJ1-1	.	TGCGCCAGCAGCCTGAGTCCCCTCAGCATGAACACTGAAGCTTTCTTT	CASSLSPLSMNTEAFF
TRBV11-2	many	TRBJ2-5	.	TGTGCCAGCAGCTCTATCAGGGAAGGCGTCGAGACCCAGTACTTC	CASSSIREGVETQYF
TRBV6-9	.	TRBJ2-4	TRBD2	TGTGCCAGCAGTTACGTGTCTCGCGGGGGGGAAAACATTCAGTACTTC	CASSYVSRGGENIQYF
TRBV3-1	many	TRBJ1-4	.	TGTGCCAGCAGCCCCAACGCGGAAAAACTGTTTTTT	CASSPNAEKLFF
TRBV2	many	TRBJ1-2	.	TGTGCCAGTCAGAGGGCAGGGTCTAACTATGGCTACACCTTC	CASQRAGSNYGYTF
TRBV10-1	few	TRBJ2-2	.	TGTGCCAGCAGCGAGTCCACGAACACCGGGGAGCTGTTTTTT	CASSESTNTGELFF
TRBV3-1	many	TRBJ2-5	.	TGTGCCAGCAGCCACCGGGCTGCGTCGGAGACCCAGTACTTC	CASSHRAASETQYF
TRBV2	few	TRBJ2-1	.	TGTGCCAGCAGTGCACTAGCTTACAATGAGCAGTTCTTC	CASSALAYNEQFF
TRBV2	many	TRBJ1-5	.	TGTGCCAGCAGTCAGGACGGGACCTCCAAGCCCCAGCATTTT	CASSQDGTSKPQHF
TRBV29-1	few	TRBJ1-1	.	TGCAGCGCTGCTAGTGGTAGTCTCTCCACTGAAGCTTTCTTT	CSAASGSLSTEAFF
TRBV3-1	many	TRBJ1-6	.	TGTGCCAGCAGCCAAGAGATCGGGGGCTTCGGTTCACCCCTCCACTTT	CASSQEIGGFGSPLHF
TRBV5-6	.	TRBJ1-6	TRBD1	TGTGCCAGCAGCTTCCAGGGACAGGGCAATTCACCCCTCCACTTT	CASSFQGQGNSPLHF
TRBV28	many	TRBJ1-1	.	TGTGCCAGCAGTCCACCTCCGAGAGCTCCGAACACTGAAGCTTTCTTT	CASSPPPRAPNTEAFF
TRBV6-1	many	TRBJ1-1	.	TGTGCCAGCAGTGTCGGGCAACTGAACACTGAAGCTTTCTTT	CASSVGQLNTEAFF